This T cell receptor (beta chain) was documented in a study of CD8 T cells in Susac syndrome. The study, taken as a whole, reports: The study's TCR sequencing and HLA analysis drew on a certain number of individuals. That number was acknowledged as relatively small.

Comment on this clonotype: Antigen specificity is unknown.

CD8+ and CD4+ T cells circulating in blood were sequenced for TCR beta. Negative isolation yielded the CD8+ and CD4+ T cells, while FACS enriched the TEMRA cells. After extraction with the RNeasy kit, roughly 0.45 to 1 ug of the RNA was reverse transcribed using random hexamers. immunoSEQ multiplex PCR amplified TCR beta CDR3 across 54 Vbeta, 13 Jbeta. TCRdb processed the immunoSEQ multiplex PCR reads anew with MiXCR; each CDR3 protein has one entry. The sample yields 170,000 or so distinct CDR3 sequences, roughly 95% seen once. The V gene lost 7 bases and the J gene lost 7 bases, with 17 bases spanning the gap. The CDR3 spans 14 residues. CDR1 is LNHDA, CDR2 SQIVND, per germline (reference sequence).

This clonotype was obtained from a human donor with multiple sclerosis. The chain carries TRBV19 and TRBJ2-1; D is tentatively TRBD1 or TRBD2 (5 bases each). The material sequenced was CD8+ T cells from PBMCs. CDR3 DNA sequence: TGTGCCAGTAACGACGTCGGGGCCCATAATGAGCAGTTCTTC. This codes for CASNDVGAHNEQFF. Full variable domain (remainder filled in from reference TRBV19 and TRBJ2-1): DGGITQSPKYLFRKEGQNVTLSCEQNLNHDAMYWYRQDPGQGLRLIYYSQIVNDFQKGDIAEGYSVSREKKESFPLTVTSAQKNPTAFYLCASNDVGAHNEQFFGPGTRLTVL.